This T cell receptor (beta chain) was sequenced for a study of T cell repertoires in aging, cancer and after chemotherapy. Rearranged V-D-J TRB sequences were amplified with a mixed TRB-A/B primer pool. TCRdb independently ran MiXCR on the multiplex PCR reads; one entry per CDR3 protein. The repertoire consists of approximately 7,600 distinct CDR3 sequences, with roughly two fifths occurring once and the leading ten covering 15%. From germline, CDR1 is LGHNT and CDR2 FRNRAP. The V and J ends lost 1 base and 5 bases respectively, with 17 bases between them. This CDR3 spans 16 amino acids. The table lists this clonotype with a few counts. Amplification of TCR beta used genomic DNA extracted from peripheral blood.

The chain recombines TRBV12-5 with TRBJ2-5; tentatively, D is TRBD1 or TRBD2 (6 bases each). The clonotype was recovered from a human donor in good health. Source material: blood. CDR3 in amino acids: CASGLASRGPWETQYF. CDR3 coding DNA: TGTGCTAGTGGTTTGGCATCACGGGGGCCTTGGGAGACCCAGTACTTC.